This TCR beta chain was recorded in a study of CD8 T cells in ankylosing spondylitis. There are a few counts of this clonotype. The germline V and J ends were trimmed by 5 bases and 6 bases, with 19 bases remaining between them. Germline V gene data show CDR1 as SGHVS and CDR2 as FQNEAQ. This CDR3 has 16 residues. MiXCR was run by TCRdb on the 5' RACE reads, yielding one entry per CDR3 protein. Of about 300,000 distinct CDR3 sequences listed, roughly 12% are singletons. This rearrangement joins TRBV7-8 to TRBJ2-2; no firm D call. The sequencing input was blood, either unsorted or a sorted T cell fraction (not recorded which). This receptor was obtained from a female donor with ankylosing spondylitis or in good health (not recorded which). CDR3 protein: CASSPLQIRGSGELFF. For the CDR3, the DNA is TGTGCCAGCAGCCCACTTCAAATACGTGGATCCGGGGAGCTGTTTTTT.